The clone carrying this TCR beta chain appeared many times. MiXCR, run by TCRdb on the 5' RACE reads, gives a single entry per CDR3 protein. The sample records about 70,000 distinct CDR3 sequences, 9.5% to 15% being singletons. The data were obtained in a study of early T cells in non-severe SARS-CoV-2 infection. Germline CDR1 reads MNHEY; CDR2 reads SVGAGI. V dropped 5 bases and J dropped 7 bases, with 11 bases sitting between them. The CDR3 consists of 13 residues. Sequencing was carried out using whole blood. This chain uses TRBV6-5 with TRBJ1-4; D unclear. This clonotype originated in an adult who was a healthcare worker with PCR-confirmed SARS-CoV-2 infection or an uninfected control (not recorded which). The DNA of the CDR3 is TGTGCCAGCAGTCCCCTCATGGGTGAAAAACTGTTTTTT. This codes for CASSPLMGEKLFF.